A single TCR beta chain is shown here with its context. Its matching antigen is unknown. V was cut by 5 bases and J by 1 base, with 20 bases left in between. CDR3 length: 17 amino acids. Germline assignment: CDR1 LNHDA and CDR2 SQIVND (reference sequence). These data are taken from a study of cytomegalovirus exposure and HLA in healthy donors. Primers: 60 Vbeta forward and 13 Jbeta reverse. Libraries were prepared by immunoSEQ multiplex PCR; TCRdb keeps only in-frame clonotypes and omits some of them. Of about 150,000 clones listed, 65% to 80% were seen once; the top ten hold 7%. Notes on the study in general: For TCR beta chains, V- and J-gene trimming was later linked to a missense DCLRE1C variant. Through in vitro validation, three CMV-associated chains were shown to be specific for CMV antigens.

This chain connects TRBV19 to TRBJ1-1, with D uncertain. Specimen: PBMCs. The sequence derives from a young man in good health and CMV-seronegative. CDR3 residues: CASSWRSGRLQNTEAFF. CDR3 sequence (DNA): TGTGCCAGTAGTTGGAGGTCAGGACGGTTGCAGAACACTGAAGCTTTCTTT.